There are many counts of the clone carrying this TCR beta chain. Looked up from germline, CDR1 is LNHDA and CDR2 is SQIVND (reference sequence). The CDR3 contains 16 residues. V was clipped by 6 bases and J by 5 bases; unmatched bases: 11. These data originate in a study of early T cells in non-severe SARS-CoV-2 infection. Researchers attached unique molecular identifiers to individual cDNA molecules. In TCRdb, the 5' RACE reads were re-called with MiXCR into one record per CDR3 protein. This table holds more than 50,000 distinct CDR3 sequences, roughly 13% found once. This receptor was obtained from an adult who was a healthcare worker with PCR-confirmed SARS-CoV-2 infection or an uninfected control (not recorded which). The source was whole blood, collected at baseline. The chain has TRBV19 and TRBJ2-5; 11 bases align to TRBD2. The CDR3 here is CASSVRLAGRGETQYF. Written as DNA, the CDR3 is TGTGCCAGTAGCGTTCGACTAGCGGGAAGGGGGGAGACCCAGTACTTC.